A single sample gave rise to the 32 T cell receptor beta chains below, sequenced in a study of blood T cell repertoires in COVID-19. Here immunoSEQ multiplex PCR was the method, and the copy in TCRdb shows in-frame clones only, minus some. The sample lists some 58,000 clones; roughly four fifths were seen once. Sequencing was performed on peripheral blood. The receptors were gathered from a man aged 45-65 years with COVID-19, enrolled during active disease.

CDR3 amino acids: CASSPLNRGPYEQYF. The CDR3 DNA sequence: TGTGCCAGCTCACCGCTTAACAGGGGACCCTACGAGCAGTACTTC. V and J are TRBV18 and TRBJ2-7; TRBD1 aligns across 7 bases. Germline-derived CDR1 and CDR2 are KGHSH and LQKENI. Trimming at V came to 3 bases and at J to 2 bases, leaving 7 bases not matched to a gene. This CDR3 contains 15 residues.

This clone turned up a few times. The V and J genes are TRBV7-9 and TRBJ2-3, with 8 bases that match TRBD2. Germline values: CDR1 SEHNR, CDR2 FQNEAQ (reference sequence). CDR3 length: 16 amino acids. With 10 bases clipped from V and 3 bases from J, the junction kept 15 bases outside the gene matches. DNA of the CDR3: TGTGCCACTAAGCGGGCCGGGAGGGATTCAACAGATACGCAGTATTTT. The encoded protein is CATKRAGRDSTDTQYF.

This clone appeared once. As DNA, the CDR3 is TGTGCCAGCACCTGGGACAGGGGTACCTATGGCTACACCTTC. This sequence encodes CASTWDRGTYGYTF. The V and J genes are TRBV11-2 and TRBJ1-2, with TRBD1 identical over 10 bases. With V trimmed by 7 bases and J by 4 bases, 6 bases remained unmatched. Germline lookup yields CDR1 SGHAT and CDR2 FQNNGV. The CDR3 sequence is 14 residues long.

The chain carries TRBV25-1 and TRBJ1-2, with D possibly TRBD1 on 5 matching bases. The CDR3 totals 13 residues. The germline gives CDR1 MGHDK, CDR2 SYGVNS. The V gene lost 6 bases and the J gene lost 2 bases, with 10 bases spanning the gap. The CDR3 nucleotides are TGTGCCAGCAGCCCCCCAGGGAACTATGGCTACACCTTC. Its translation: CASSPPGNYGYTF.

Regarding this clone: At the DNA level, this CDR3 is encoded by other sequences in the same sample as well. The chain recombines TRBV6-5 with TRBJ2-7; TRBD1 agrees at 7 bases. The V gene end was trimmed by 6 bases and the J gene end by 0 bases; junction bases not matched to a gene: 2. Looked up from germline, CDR1 is MNHEY and CDR2 is SVGAGI. The CDR3 has 13 residues. Here the CDR3 reads CASRRQGSYEQYF. The CDR3 coding sequence is TGTGCCAGCAGAAGACAGGGCTCCTACGAGCAGTACTTC.

The rearrangement joins TRBV28 to TRBJ1-5, with 12 bases aligning to TRBD1. The CDR3 has 15 amino acids. With V trimmed by 6 bases and J by 6 bases, 6 bases remained unmatched. Germline CDR1 reads MDHEN; CDR2 reads SYDVKM. CDR3 residues: CASRSGTGGVQPQHF. CDR3 in DNA: TGTGCCAGCAGATCCGGGACAGGGGGCGTTCAGCCCCAGCATTTT.

The rearrangement links TRBV6-6 to TRBJ2-2; 7 nucleotides line up with TRBD2. Germline V CDR1 and CDR2: MNHNY, SVGAGI (reference sequence). Losses at the gene ends were 6 bases for V and 11 bases for J; bases not matched to a gene: 6. The length of the CDR3 is 12 residues. CDR3 DNA: TGTGCCAGCAGCGACGCGGGGGACGAGCTGTTTTTT. The encoded protein is CASSDAGDELFF.

The chain employs TRBV4-2 and TRBJ2-7; D perhaps matches TRBD1 (7 bases). CDR1 is LGHNA and CDR2 is YNFKEQ in the germline V gene. The CDR3 loop spans 14 amino acids. The germline V and J ends were trimmed by 0 bases and 6 bases, with 12 bases remaining between them. CDR3 nucleotides: TGTGCCAGCAGCCAAGATGCGCAGGGGGGCGAGCAGTACTTC. This codes for CASSQDAQGGEQYF.

The chain combines TRBV27 with TRBJ2-3, with D possibly TRBD2 on 6 matching bases. CDR3 length: 16 residues. Germline CDR1 MNHEY, CDR2 SMNVEV (reference sequence). The germline V and J ends were trimmed by 3 bases and 0 bases, with 13 bases remaining between them. CDR3 in DNA: TGTGCCAGCAGTTTGGAGGGTCCCGCTAGCACAGATACGCAGTATTTT. Encoded protein: CASSLEGPASTDTQYF.

This chain connects TRBV4-2 to TRBJ2-2, with 15 bases lining up with TRBD2. In germline, CDR1 is LGHNA, CDR2 YNFKEQ. The CDR3 contains 20 residues. After removal of 4 bases from V and 2 bases from J, the junction contained 11 bases not matched to a gene. The CDR3 DNA reads as TGTGCCAGCAGCCGTTCCCCCCCGGGACTAGCGGGAGGTAACACCGGGGAGCTGTTTTTT. Translated: CASSRSPPGLAGGNTGELFF.

The rearrangement links TRBV6-5 to TRBJ2-7, with 8 nucleotides matching TRBD1. The CDR3 length is 14 residues. Germline CDR1 MNHEY, CDR2 SVGAGI. Losses at the gene ends were 6 bases for V and 4 bases for J; bases not matched to a gene: 8. The CDR3 nucleotides are TGTGCCAGCAGATCGCAGGGGGCGAAGTACGAGCAGTACTTC. Translation gives CASRSQGAKYEQYF.

J is TRBJ1-6 and V is TRBV9, with a tentative D call TRBD1 (5 bases). The germline V gene encodes CDR1 SGDLS and CDR2 YYNGEE. The CDR3 has 14 amino acids. V dropped 3 bases and J dropped 6 bases, with 10 bases sitting between them. CDR3: CASSGQQANSPLHF. The DNA for the CDR3 is TGTGCCAGCAGCGGACAGCAGGCTAATTCACCCCTCCACTTT.

V is TRBV23-1 and J is TRBJ2-3, with D tentatively TRBD2 (5 bases). TRBV23-1 is known as an ORF, though its function is uncertain. Trimming stripped 6 bases from V and 5 bases from J, with 12 bases between. The CDR3 consists of 13 residues. CDR3: CASSLNREDTQYF. CDR3 sequence (DNA): TGCGCCAGCAGCCTCAATCGGGAAGATACGCAGTATTTT.

The V call is TRBV7-9, the J call TRBJ2-5; 8 bases agree with TRBD2. J gave up 2 bases and V 6 bases, and 2 bases lay outside the gene matches. This CDR3 is 13 amino acids long. Germline assignment: CDR1 SEHNR and CDR2 FQNEAQ (reference sequence). The CDR3 region is CASRSGRQETQYF. DNA of the CDR3: TGTGCCAGCAGAAGCGGGAGACAAGAGACCCAGTACTTC.

The rearrangement uses TRBV4-2 and TRBJ2-1; 11 bases agree with TRBD2. V was pared by 0 bases and J by 6 bases, with 4 bases of the junction left unmatched. CDR3 length: 16 amino acids. CDR1 is LGHNA, CDR2 YNFKEQ, per germline. CDR3: CASSQDVLAGANEQFF. CDR3 DNA sequence: TGTGCCAGCAGCCAAGATGTACTAGCGGGAGCCAATGAGCAGTTCTTC.

This chain joins TRBV6-6 and TRBJ1-2, with 7 nucleotides matching TRBD1. This CDR3 region has 14 residues. CDR1 and CDR2 from the germline V gene are MNHNY and SVGAGI (reference sequence). The ends lost 2 bases at V and 8 bases at J; junction bases unmatched: 8. CDR3 in amino acids: CASSYGDRTRGYTF. CDR3 in DNA: TGTGCCAGCAGTTACGGGGACAGAACGCGGGGCTACACCTTC.

The V gene is TRBV29-1, the J gene TRBJ1-1; TRBD1 is a possible D gene (6 bases). Trimming took off 4 bases at V and 3 bases at J, with 15 bases between the two ends. This CDR3 is built from 14 residues. The germline V gene has CDR1 SQVTM and CDR2 ANQGSEA. In DNA, the CDR3 is TGCAGCGTTGGCGGGGGCGGCTTGGACACTGAAGCTTTCTTT. Its protein is CSVGGGGLDTEAFF.

The gene calls are TRBV15 and TRBJ2-7, with a tentative D call TRBD2 (5 bases). The CDR3 loop spans 15 amino acids. Between the trimmed V and J ends, which lost 5 bases and 0 bases, there was a span of 14 bases. In germline, CDR1 is LNHNV, CDR2 YYDKDF (reference sequence). The CDR3 DNA sequence: TGTGCCACCAGCGGTTACATCCGGGACTCCTACGAGCAGTACTTC. Encoded protein: CATSGYIRDSYEQYF. The whole variable domain, filled in from reference TRBV15 and TRBJ2-7, reads DAMVIQNPRYQVTQFGKPVTLSCSQTLNHNVMYWYQQKSSQAPKLLFHYYDKDFNNEADTPDNFQSRRPNTSFCFLDIRSPGLGDTAMYLCATSGYIRDSYEQYFGPGTRLTVT.

The V gene is TRBV21-1, the J gene TRBJ2-3; the DNA was not used to check the table's D call, TRBD1. TRBV21-1 is annotated as a pseudogene. The length of the CDR3 is 22 residues. The CDR3 nucleotides are TGTGCCAGCAGCAAGGGAGAAAAGTCCAGAATACAGGGGAGTAGGGGCACAGATACGCAGTATTTT. It translates to CASSKGEKSRIQGSRGTDTQYF.

This clone appeared once. The V gene is TRBV6-5, the J gene TRBJ2-3; TRBD2 might be the D (5 bases). Germline V CDR1 and CDR2: MNHEY, SVGAGI. The CDR3 covers 13 residues. Deletions cut 8 bases from V and 0 bases from J, with 9 bases between. CDR3 nucleotides: TGTGCCAGCTGGACTCGCAGCACAGATACGCAGTATTTT. This codes for CASWTRSTDTQYF.

The rearrangement joins TRBV30 to TRBJ1-6, with no clear D. This CDR3 is 12 amino acids long. CDR1 and CDR2 from the germline V gene are GTSNPN and SVGIG (reference sequence). V was cut by 2 bases and J by 7 bases, with 6 bases left in between. The CDR3 DNA reads as TGTGCCTGGAGTCTAGGCAATTCACCCCTCCACTTT. Residues: CAWSLGNSPLHF.

The rearrangement uses TRBV7-2 and TRBJ1-2; tentative D call: TRBD1 (5 bases). Germline CDR1 SGHTA, CDR2 FQGNSA. V lost 1 base, J lost 3 bases, and 9 bases lay in between. This CDR3 contains 14 residues. The CDR3 spells CASSLDRQYYGYTF. The CDR3 region has the DNA TGTGCCAGCAGCTTAGACAGGCAGTACTATGGCTACACCTTC.

The chain combines TRBV18 with TRBJ2-7; 9 bases are shared with TRBD2. The CDR3 has 13 residues. Looked up from germline, CDR1 is KGHSH and CDR2 is LQKENI. With 10 bases clipped from V and 7 bases from J, the junction kept 11 bases outside the gene matches. The CDR3 coding sequence is TGTGCCACCAGAGAGGGACTAGCTCGTGAGCAGTACTTC. Its translation is CATREGLAREQYF. The full variable domain, in which reference TRBV18 and TRBJ2-7 provide the parts outside the CDR3, is NAGVMQNPRHLVRRRGQEARLRCSPMKGHSHVYWYRQLPEEGLKFMVYLQKENIIDESGMPKERFSAEFPKEGPSILRIQQVVRGDSAAYFCATREGLAREQYFGPGTRLTVT.

This chain uses TRBV19 with TRBJ2-3; a weak D match, TRBD1 (7 bases). V was trimmed by 3 bases and J by 0 bases, leaving 10 bases between them. Germline CDR1 reads LNHDA; CDR2 reads SQIVND (reference sequence). The CDR3 contains 15 residues. The CDR3 region has the DNA TGTGCCAGTAGTATCCAGGGGGGAAGCACAGATACGCAGTATTTT. Its protein product is CASSIQGGSTDTQYF.

The chain recombines TRBV6-5 with TRBJ1-1; no clear D gene. CDR1 MNHEY and CDR2 SVGAGI come from the germline V gene. The length of the CDR3 is 13 residues. The V gene lost 4 bases and the J gene lost 1 base, with 7 bases spanning the gap. CDR3 nucleotides: TGTGCCAGCAGTTGGGGAGCGAACACTGAAGCTTTCTTT. Residues: CASSWGANTEAFF.

This chain uses TRBV4-1 with TRBJ2-1; 8 nucleotides align to TRBD2. In germline, CDR1 is MGHRA, CDR2 YSYEKL. Germline trimming cut 0 bases from V and 7 bases from J; bases unmatched to any gene: 20. The CDR3 consists of 20 residues. The CDR3 loop is CASSQDRRGAGGRSGNEQFF. CDR3 coding DNA: TGCGCCAGCAGCCAAGACCGCAGGGGCGCGGGCGGGAGGAGCGGAAATGAGCAGTTCTTC.

The chain joins TRBV6-1 to TRBJ2-5; 11 nucleotides agree with TRBD2. The CDR3 totals 14 residues. V lost 4 bases, J lost 7 bases, and 5 bases stayed unmatched. Germline CDR1 MNHNS, CDR2 SASEGT. CDR3 DNA sequence: TGTGCCAGCAGTGTAGCGGGAGGGCCGGGGACCCAGTACTTC. Its translation: CASSVAGGPGTQYF.

The DNA of the CDR3 is TGTGCCAGCAGGTCATCCGGGAGGGAGCAGTACTTC. This translates into CASRSSGREQYF. The chain carries TRBV12-3 or TRBV12-4 and TRBJ2-7, with 7 bases fitting TRBD2. CDR3 length equals 12 residues. Unmatched junction bases numbered 6, after V lost 6 bases and J lost 7 bases.

The chain links TRBV3-1 (or the pseudogene TRBV3-2) to TRBJ2-2, with a possible D match to TRBD2 (5 bases). The CDR3 has 14 amino acids. The V end was cut by 5 bases, the J end by 6 bases, with 13 bases between. In germline, CDR1 is LGHDT, CDR2 YNNKEL (reference sequence). DNA for the CDR3: TGTGCCAGCAGCAGAAACCCGGGATCCGGGGAGCTGTTTTTT. It codes for CASSRNPGSGELFF.

This chain links TRBV5-4 with TRBJ1-1; 9 bases align to TRBD1. V dropped 4 bases and J dropped 5; count of bases not matched to a gene: 6. Germline CDR1 SGHNT, CDR2 YYREEE (reference sequence). This CDR3 spans 14 amino acids. The CDR3 spells CASSTGTGLTEAFF. In DNA form, the CDR3 reads TGTGCCAGCAGCACCGGGACAGGGCTGACTGAAGCTTTCTTT. Complete variable domain (other parts from reference TRBV5-4 and TRBJ1-1): ETGVTQSPTHLIKTRGQQVTLRCSSQSGHNTVSWYQQALGQGPQFIFQYYREEENGRGNFPPRFSGLQFPNYSSELNVNALELDDSALYLCASSTGTGLTEAFFGQGTRLTVV.

DNA of the CDR3: TGTGCCAGCAGCCCCAACCCGGACAGGGGTCACAAGCAGTTCTTC. Its translation is CASSPNPDRGHKQFF. The chain couples TRBV7-9 to TRBJ2-1, with 9 bases matching TRBD1. With V trimmed by 5 bases and J by 11 bases, 13 bases remained unmatched. The V gene's germline CDR1 is SEHNR and CDR2 FQNEAQ (reference sequence). There are 15 residues in the CDR3.

This chain connects TRBV5-1 to TRBJ1-6; weak D call: TRBD1 (5 bases). The CDR3 has 15 amino acids. Germline-derived CDR1 and CDR2 are SGHRS and YFSETQ. V was cut by 6 bases and J by 4 bases, with 14 bases left in between. The CDR3 bases are TGCGCCAGCAAAATCAGGGAAGGGTATAATTCACCCCTCCACTTT. This translates into CASKIREGYNSPLHF.